This entry features one T cell receptor (beta chain) sequence. Germline loops: CDR1 MNHEY, CDR2 SVGAGI. The V gene lost 7 bases and the J gene lost 5 bases, with 14 bases spanning the gap. This CDR3 has 13 amino acids. This record belongs to a study of blood T cell repertoires in COVID-19. Whole-study context: Spain, Italy and the United States supplied samples that represented acute and convalescent COVID-19. In each case, the material was cDNA or gDNA derived from T cells, B-cell-depleted T cells, or PBMCs.

As originally analysed: Using reference gene primer amplification, nucleated cell counts were estimated. Assay used: immunoSEQ multiplex PCR; TCRdb lists only in-frame clones, some missing. The V and J calls and clone size are taken from that table; D and trimming were inferred from the DNA. The sample carries 100,000 to 150,000 clones, around four fifths recorded once. The TCR was taken from a man aged 55 to 70 with acute or convalescent COVID-19. The sequencing input was peripheral blood. The chain employs TRBV6-5 and TRBJ2-5; D is ambiguous. The CDR3: CASTRLGAETQYF. The CDR3 coding sequence is TGTGCCAGCACGAGGTTAGGCGCGGAGACCCAGTACTTC.